These 20 T cell receptor beta chains share one sample of origin, sequenced in a study of T cell responses to AZD1222 COVID-19 vaccine. Produced via immunoSEQ multiplex PCR; TCRdb's table is partial and in-frame only. Here the sample spans approximately 160,000 clones, about 91% being singletons. The source material was peripheral blood, sampled on day 0 of AZD1222 vaccination. The receptors come from an adult in good health.

The genes are TRBV28 and TRBJ1-5; TRBD1 matches 10 bases. V lost 4 bases to trimming and J lost 7 bases; unmatched junction nucleotides: 4. CDR3 length: 14 amino acids. Germline CDR1 MDHEN, CDR2 SYDVKM. Here the CDR3 DNA reads TGTGCCAGCAGTTCCGGGACAGGGGTCCAGCCCCAGCATTTT. It codes for CASSSGTGVQPQHF.

V is TRBV30 and J is TRBJ1-2; 8 nucleotides match TRBD1. Per germline, CDR1 GTSNPN and CDR2 SVGIG (reference sequence). CDR3 size: 13 residues. The V gene end was trimmed by 2 bases and the J gene end by 6 bases; junction bases not matched to a gene: 5. This CDR3 is CAWSNQGADGYTF. The CDR3 region has the DNA TGTGCCTGGAGTAACCAGGGGGCGGATGGCTACACCTTC.

The chain is built from TRBV11-2 and TRBJ1-3; D uncertain. Trimming removed 5 bases from V and 0 bases from J, with 11 bases in between. The CDR3 consists of 15 residues. CDR1 is SGHAT, CDR2 FQNNGV, per germline. This CDR3 reads CASSLRIYSGNTIYF. For the CDR3, the DNA is TGTGCCAGCAGCCTGCGTATATACTCTGGAAACACCATATATTTT. The full variable domain, in which reference TRBV11-2 and TRBJ1-3 provide the parts outside the CDR3, is EAGVAQSPRYKIIEKRQSVAFWCNPISGHATLYWYQQILGQGPKLLIQFQNNGVVDDSQLPKDRFSAERLKGVDSTLKIQPAKLEDSAVYLCASSLRIYSGNTIYFGEGSWLTVV.

The rearrangement uses TRBV3-1 (or the pseudogene TRBV3-2) and TRBJ2-7; D is possibly TRBD2 (5 bases). Germline CDR1 and CDR2: LGHDT and YNNKEL (reference sequence). V dropped 6 bases and J dropped 1 base, with 7 bases sitting between them. The CDR3 is made up of 12 amino acids. Written as DNA, the CDR3 is TGTGCCAGCAGAGAGGGTTCCTACGAGCAGTACTTC. Residues: CASREGSYEQYF.

The chain employs TRBV5-4 and TRBJ1-1; D is unclear. Deletions cut 0 bases from V and 2 bases from J, with 8 bases between. Germline CDR1 SGHNT, CDR2 YYREEE (reference sequence). The CDR3 length is 14 residues. The CDR3 DNA reads as TGTGCCAGCAGCTTGGGGACCATAAACACTGAAGCTTTCTTT. As protein: CASSLGTINTEAFF.

The V and J genes are TRBV30 and TRBJ2-7; 7 positions match TRBD2. Germline V gene lookup returns CDR1 GTSNPN and CDR2 SVGIG (reference sequence). This CDR3 is 16 amino acids long. V trimming: 3 bases; J trimming: 4 bases; junction bases outside the gene matches: 15. CDR3 nucleotides: TGTGCCTGGAGATATCCCCTGGGAGGGAGAAGGTACGAGCAGTACTTC. It translates to CAWRYPLGGRRYEQYF.

This chain connects TRBV7-3 to TRBJ1-1, with 8 bases matching TRBD1. CDR3 length: 12 residues. The J segment lost 10 bases and the V segment lost 5 bases, leaving 6 bases of the junction unmatched. The germline V gene has CDR1 SGHTA and CDR2 FQGTGA. This chain's CDR3 is CASSGQGKVAFF. CDR3 nucleotide sequence: TGTGCCAGCAGCGGACAGGGCAAGGTAGCTTTCTTT.

The chain links TRBV6-6 to TRBJ1-5; D possibly corresponds to TRBD1 (6 bases). The CDR3 is 14 amino acids. Trimming removed 5 bases at V and 6 bases at J, with 14 bases between. CDR1 MNHNY and CDR2 SVGAGI come from the germline V gene (reference sequence). In DNA form, the CDR3 reads TGTGCCAGCAGTAGTCAGGGGCTGGGTCAGCCCCAGCATTTT. Protein product: CASSSQGLGQPQHF.

The chain joins TRBV7-9 to TRBJ1-2; TRBD1 might be the D (5 bases). Germline assignment: CDR1 SEHNR and CDR2 FQNEAQ (reference sequence). The V end lost 6 bases, the J end lost 1 base, and 12 bases lay between the germline ends. This CDR3 has 14 amino acids. The chain's CDR3 is CASSQDNRNYGYTF. In DNA, the CDR3 is TGTGCCAGCAGTCAGGACAACCGTAACTATGGCTACACCTTC.

V is TRBV3-1 (or the pseudogene TRBV3-2) and J is TRBJ1-5; D is uncertain. The V gene lost 1 base and the J gene lost 4 bases, with 11 bases spanning the gap. The CDR3 contains 15 residues. From germline, CDR1 is LGHDT and CDR2 YNNKEL (reference sequence). CDR3 amino acids: CASSQGSAGNQPQHF. CDR3 DNA: TGTGCCAGCAGCCAAGGATCGGCCGGTAATCAGCCCCAGCATTTT.

The chain employs TRBV20-1 and TRBJ2-3; D is unclear. This CDR3 is 16 amino acids long. The V and J ends lost 3 bases and 0 bases respectively, with 16 bases between them. Germline V lookup: CDR1 DFQATT, CDR2 SNEGSKA (reference sequence). CDR3 sequence reads: CSASGPGWASTDTQYF. The CDR3, as DNA: TGCAGTGCTAGTGGTCCGGGCTGGGCTAGCACAGATACGCAGTATTTT.

This clone occurred once. The genes are TRBV28 and TRBJ2-1; the D gene is possibly TRBD2 (5 bases). The CDR3 is made up of 16 amino acids. CDR1 and CDR2 (germline): MDHEN, SYDVKM. V gave up 6 bases and J gave up 2 bases, with 17 bases separating them. CDR3 loop: CASRYSRDVPYNEQFF. The CDR3 region has the DNA TGTGCCAGCAGATACAGCCGGGATGTCCCCTACAATGAGCAGTTCTTC. Using reference TRBV28 and TRBJ2-1 for the parts outside the CDR3, the full variable domain is DVKVTQSSRYLVKRTGEKVFLECVQDMDHENMFWYRQDPGLGLRLIYFSYDVKMKEKGDIPEGYSVSREKKERFSLILESASTNQTSMYLCASRYSRDVPYNEQFFGPGTRLTVL.

The chain uses TRBV12-5 and TRBJ2-5, with 10 bases identical to TRBD1. This CDR3 contains 15 residues. The J segment lost 7 bases and the V segment lost 1 base, leaving 6 bases of the junction unmatched. CDR1 LGHNT and CDR2 FRNRAP come from the germline V gene. CDR3 nucleotides: TGTGCTAGTGGTTTGGGCACCGGACAGGGGGGGACCCAGTACTTC. It yields the protein CASGLGTGQGGTQYF.

V is TRBV20-1 and J is TRBJ2-7, with 14 bases aligning to TRBD2. CDR1 and CDR2 from the germline V gene are DFQATT and SNEGSKA (reference sequence). This CDR3 has 18 amino acids. With V trimmed by 3 bases and J by 6 bases, 16 bases remained unmatched. DNA for the CDR3: TGCAGTGCTAGTGGGACATGGGGACTAGCGGGAGTACCCACCGAGCAGTACTTC. Its protein is CSASGTWGLAGVPTEQYF.

The chain employs TRBV27 and TRBJ2-3; D may be TRBD2 (6 bases). This CDR3 is 14 amino acids long. Germline loops: CDR1 MNHEY, CDR2 SMNVEV (reference sequence). The V end lost 5 bases, the J end lost 1 base, and 10 bases lay between the germline ends. The CDR3 spells CASSPGLGTDTQYF. CDR3 bases: TGTGCCAGCAGTCCGGGACTTGGCACAGATACGCAGTATTTT.

The chain employs TRBV19 and TRBJ1-5; D may be TRBD1 (5 bases). The V and J ends lost 8 bases and 0 bases respectively, with 11 bases between them. Germline V lookup: CDR1 LNHDA, CDR2 SQIVND (reference sequence). The CDR3 covers 14 residues. CDR3 bases: TGTGCCAGTTTGGACATTTATAGCAATCAGCCCCAGCATTTT. Translating gives CASLDIYSNQPQHF.

This clone was observed a handful of times. The J gene is TRBJ1-2, the V gene TRBV27; D is ambiguous. CDR1 and CDR2 from the germline V gene are MNHEY and SMNVEV (reference sequence). The CDR3 loop spans 14 amino acids. Deletions cut 1 base from V and 0 bases from J, with 6 bases between. The CDR3 protein is CASSLLGTNYGYTF. The CDR3 coding sequence is TGTGCCAGCAGTTTATTGGGGACTAACTATGGCTACACCTTC.

The chain combines TRBV19 with TRBJ2-1, with 7 bases matching TRBD2. The V gene's germline CDR1 is LNHDA and CDR2 SQIVND (reference sequence). After removal of 10 bases from V and 9 bases from J, the junction contained 12 bases not matched to a gene. The CDR3 covers 13 residues. CDR3 nucleotide sequence: TGTGCCACCGAAGGACTAGTGCTAGGTGAGCAGTTCTTC. This translates into CATEGLVLGEQFF.

A few counts support this clone. This chain links TRBV2 with TRBJ1-1; D gene unclear. V dropped 9 bases and J dropped 4 bases, with 9 bases sitting between them. The V gene's germline CDR1 is SNHLY and CDR2 FYNNEI. The CDR3 has 11 amino acids. CDR3 sequence (DNA): TGTGCCAGTATACAGAGCACTGAAGCTTTCTTT. It specifies CASIQSTEAFF.

This chain links TRBV5-1 with TRBJ2-3; D remains ambiguous. Germline V gene lookup returns CDR1 SGHRS and CDR2 YFSETQ. There are 12 residues in the CDR3. Trimming took off 2 bases at V and 5 bases at J, with 6 bases between the two ends. As DNA, the CDR3 is TGCGCCAGCAGCTTCGGTAGAGATACGCAGTATTTT. Protein product: CASSFGRDTQYF. The full variable domain, with the rest looked up from reference TRBV5-1 and TRBJ2-3, is KAGVTQTPRYLIKTRGQQVTLSCSPISGHRSVSWYQQTPGQGLQFLFEYFSETQRNKGNFPGRFSGRQFSNSRSEMNVSTLELGDSALYLCASSFGRDTQYFGPGTRLTVL.